Sequencing of this T cell receptor beta chain was carried out in a study of blood T cell repertoires in COVID-19. Data came from immunoSEQ multiplex PCR; TCRdb stores just in-frame clones and leaves some out. The table includes 75,000 to 95,000 clones, about 80% detected once. Germline V gene lookup returns CDR1 MGHDK and CDR2 SYGVNS. V lost 5 bases, J lost 4 bases, and 14 bases lay in between. The CDR3 contains 14 residues. Sequencing used peripheral blood. The sequence came from a man aged 55 to 70 with acute or convalescent COVID-19. The chain combines TRBV25-1 with TRBJ1-1; TRBD1 is a possible D gene (5 bases). CDR3 sequence (DNA): TGTGCCAGCAGTCGACAGTCAGGTCTCACTGAAGCTTTCTTT. Its protein is CASSRQSGLTEAFF.